What follows is one TCR beta chain and its context. Antigen: not known. Other DNA sequences in the sample encode the same CDR3. The CDR3 runs to 15 residues. V gave up 1 base and J gave up 1 base; unmatched junction bases: 1. Germline CDR1 LNHDA, CDR2 SQIVND (reference sequence). Vbeta (60) and Jbeta (13) primers were used in the PCR. Using immunoSEQ multiplex PCR, the repertoire was profiled, and TCRdb retains in-frame clones only, with some absent. This table holds some 170,000 clones, 80% to 85% found once. These data come from a study of cytomegalovirus exposure and HLA in healthy donors. Study results and limitations: The dataset shows that most TCR sequences were rare, while some public TCRs occurred in many donors. It has been reported that TCR beta sequences accurately predicted the HLA-A and HLA-B alleles of most subjects. Altogether, 150 to 200 TCR beta chains were recorded as cytomegalovirus-associated. The sole available immune exposure information was CMV serostatus.

This chain uses TRBV19 with TRBJ2-7; the match to TRBD2 covers 10 bases. The sample consisted of PBMCs. This receptor was obtained from a woman younger than 45 in good health and CMV-seronegative. CDR3 region: CASSIGLAGSYEQYF. CDR3 bases: TGTGCCAGTAGTATAGGACTAGCGGGTTCCTACGAGCAGTACTTC.